This TCR beta chain was documented in a study of T-cell reconstitution after alpha-beta-depleted transplantation in children. Construction of the TCRbeta library involved unique molecular identifiers. Via MiXCR, TCRdb re-called the PCR reads, giving one row per CDR3 protein. The data hold over 550,000 distinct CDR3 sequences, with over 9.5% observed a single time. Germline V gene lookup returns CDR1 SGHTA and CDR2 FQGNSA. Trimming cost V 4 bases and J 5 bases; bases outside gene matches: 9. The CDR3 covers 15 residues. This chain joins TRBV7-2 and TRBJ2-5; TRBD2 agrees at 8 bases. This sample comprised PBMCs from the stem cell graft donor, obtained from the stem cell graft. The clonotype comes from a human donor who donated a stem cell graft to a child with acute myeloid leukemia. CDR3 bases: TGTGCCAGCAGCTACATAGCGGGAAGCGGGGAGACCCAGTACTTC. Its translation: CASSYIAGSGETQYF.